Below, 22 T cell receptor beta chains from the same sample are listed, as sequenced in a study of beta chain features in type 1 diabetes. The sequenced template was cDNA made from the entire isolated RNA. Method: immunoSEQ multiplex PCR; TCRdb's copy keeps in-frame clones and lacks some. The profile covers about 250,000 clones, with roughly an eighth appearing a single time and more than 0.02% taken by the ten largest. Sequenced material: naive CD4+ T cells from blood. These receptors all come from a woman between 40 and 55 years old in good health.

Here the CDR3 reads CASSGGDRDRLTLHF. The CDR3 DNA reads as TGTGCCAGCAGCGGAGGGGACAGGGATCGGTTGACCCTCCACTTT. This chain connects TRBV2 to TRBJ1-6; 9 nucleotides agree with TRBD1. The CDR3 is 15 amino acids. Germline CDR1 reads SNHLY; CDR2 reads FYNNEI. The ends lost 6 bases at V and 14 bases at J; junction bases unmatched: 14.

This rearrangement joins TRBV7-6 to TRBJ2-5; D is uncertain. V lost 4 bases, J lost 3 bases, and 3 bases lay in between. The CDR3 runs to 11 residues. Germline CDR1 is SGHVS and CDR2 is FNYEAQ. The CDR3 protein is CASSSEETQYF. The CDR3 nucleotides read TGTGCCAGCAGCTCTGAAGAGACCCAGTACTTC.

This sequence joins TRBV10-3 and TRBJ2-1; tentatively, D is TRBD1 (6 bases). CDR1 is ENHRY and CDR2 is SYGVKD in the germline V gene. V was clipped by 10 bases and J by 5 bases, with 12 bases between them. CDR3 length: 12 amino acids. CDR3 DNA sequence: TGTGCCACCGAAACAGGGAACAATGAGCAGTTCTTC. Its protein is CATETGNNEQFF.

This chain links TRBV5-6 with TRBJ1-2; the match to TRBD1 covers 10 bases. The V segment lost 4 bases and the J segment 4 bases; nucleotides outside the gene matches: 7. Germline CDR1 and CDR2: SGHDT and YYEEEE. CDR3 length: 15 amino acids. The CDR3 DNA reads TGTGCCAGCAGCGTCCGGGACAGGGGTTTCTATGGCTACACCTTC. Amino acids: CASSVRDRGFYGYTF. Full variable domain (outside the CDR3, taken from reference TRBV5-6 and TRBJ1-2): DAGVTQSPTHLIKTRGQQVTLRCSPKSGHDTVSWYQQALGQGPQFIFQYYEEEERQRGNFPDRFSGHQFPNYSSELNVNALLLGDSALYLCASSVRDRGFYGYTFGSGTRLTVV.

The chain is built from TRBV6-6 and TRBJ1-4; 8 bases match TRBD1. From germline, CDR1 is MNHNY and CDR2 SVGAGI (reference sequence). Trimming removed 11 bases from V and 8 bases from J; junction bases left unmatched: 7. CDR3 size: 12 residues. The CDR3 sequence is CASGQGEEKLFF. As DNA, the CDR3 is TGTGCCTCAGGACAGGGAGAAGAAAAACTGTTTTTT.

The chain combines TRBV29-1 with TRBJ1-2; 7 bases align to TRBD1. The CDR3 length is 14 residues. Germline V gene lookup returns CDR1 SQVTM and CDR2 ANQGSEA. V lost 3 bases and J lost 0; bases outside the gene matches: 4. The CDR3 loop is CSVDYRGANYGYTF. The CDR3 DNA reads TGCAGCGTTGACTACAGGGGAGCTAACTATGGCTACACCTTC.

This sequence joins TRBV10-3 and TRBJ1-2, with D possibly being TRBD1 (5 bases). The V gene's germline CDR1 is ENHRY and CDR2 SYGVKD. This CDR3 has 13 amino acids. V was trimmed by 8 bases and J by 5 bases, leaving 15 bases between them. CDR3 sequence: CAIVGREGYGYTF. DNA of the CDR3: TGTGCCATCGTTGGCAGGGAGGGGTATGGCTACACCTTC.

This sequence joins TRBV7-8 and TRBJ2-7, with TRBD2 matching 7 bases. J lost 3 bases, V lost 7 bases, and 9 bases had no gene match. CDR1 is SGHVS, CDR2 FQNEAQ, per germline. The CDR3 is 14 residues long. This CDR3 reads CASIPLGGIYEQYF. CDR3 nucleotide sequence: TGTGCCAGCATCCCCTTGGGAGGGATCTACGAGCAGTACTTC.

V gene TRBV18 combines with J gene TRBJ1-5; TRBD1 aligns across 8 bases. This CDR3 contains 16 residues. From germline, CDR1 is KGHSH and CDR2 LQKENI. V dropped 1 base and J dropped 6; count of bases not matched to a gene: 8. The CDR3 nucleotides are TGTGCCAGCTCACCACTTGGGACAGGCGATGGTCAGCCCCAGCATTTT. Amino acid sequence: CASSPLGTGDGQPQHF.

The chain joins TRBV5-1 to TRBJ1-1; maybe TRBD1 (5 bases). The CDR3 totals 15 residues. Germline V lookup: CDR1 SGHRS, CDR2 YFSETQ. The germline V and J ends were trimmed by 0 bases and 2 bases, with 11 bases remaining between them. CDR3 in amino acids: CASSLARTKNTEAFF. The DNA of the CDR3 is TGCGCCAGCAGCTTGGCCCGGACAAAAAACACTGAAGCTTTCTTT.

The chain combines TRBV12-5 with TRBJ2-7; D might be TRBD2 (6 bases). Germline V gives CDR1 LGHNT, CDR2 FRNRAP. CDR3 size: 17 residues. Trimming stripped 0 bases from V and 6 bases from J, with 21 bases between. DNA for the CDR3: TGTGCTAGTGGTTTGGTTACGGCAGGAGGGGCGAGTGGCGAGCAGTACTTC. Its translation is CASGLVTAGGASGEQYF. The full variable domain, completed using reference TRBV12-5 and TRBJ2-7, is DARVTQTPRHKVTEMGQEVTMRCQPILGHNTVFWYRQTMMQGLELLAYFRNRAPLDDSGMPKDRFSAEMPDATLATLKIQPSEPRDSAVYFCASGLVTAGGASGEQYFGPGTRLTVT.

The CDR3 protein is CASGRDGANYGYTF. The CDR3 DNA reads TGCGCCAGCGGACGCGACGGGGCTAACTATGGCTACACCTTC. The chain carries TRBV5-1 and TRBJ1-2; D gene ambiguous. The CDR3 is 14 residues long. Germline loops: CDR1 SGHRS, CDR2 YFSETQ. V shed 7 bases and J shed 0 bases, with 13 bases lying between them.

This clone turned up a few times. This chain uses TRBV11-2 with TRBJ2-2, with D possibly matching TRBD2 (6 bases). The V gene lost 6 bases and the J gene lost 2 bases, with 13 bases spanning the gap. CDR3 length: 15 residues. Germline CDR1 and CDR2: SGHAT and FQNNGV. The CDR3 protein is CASSTTGGNTGELFF. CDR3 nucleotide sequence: TGTGCCAGCAGTACCACCGGGGGAAACACCGGGGAGCTGTTTTTT.

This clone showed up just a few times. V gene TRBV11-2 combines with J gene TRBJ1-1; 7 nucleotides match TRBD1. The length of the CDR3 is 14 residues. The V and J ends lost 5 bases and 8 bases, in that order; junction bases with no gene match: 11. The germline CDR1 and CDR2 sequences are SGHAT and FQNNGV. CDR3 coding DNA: TGTGCCAGCAGCGCCCGTCAGGGGGTCCCCGAAGCTTTCTTT. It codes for CASSARQGVPEAFF.

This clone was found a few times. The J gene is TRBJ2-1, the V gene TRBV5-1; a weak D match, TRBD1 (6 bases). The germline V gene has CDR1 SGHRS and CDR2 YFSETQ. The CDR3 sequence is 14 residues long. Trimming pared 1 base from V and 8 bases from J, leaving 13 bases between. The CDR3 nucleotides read TGCGCCAGCAGCTTGAGCCAGGGGTTCTATGAGCAGTTCTTC. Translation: CASSLSQGFYEQFF.

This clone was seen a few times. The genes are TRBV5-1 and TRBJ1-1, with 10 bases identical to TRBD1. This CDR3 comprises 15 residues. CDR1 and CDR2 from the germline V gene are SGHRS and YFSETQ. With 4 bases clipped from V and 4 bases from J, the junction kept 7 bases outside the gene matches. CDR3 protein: CASSTGQGRPTEAFF. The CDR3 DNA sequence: TGCGCCAGCAGCACGGGACAGGGGAGACCCACTGAAGCTTTCTTT.

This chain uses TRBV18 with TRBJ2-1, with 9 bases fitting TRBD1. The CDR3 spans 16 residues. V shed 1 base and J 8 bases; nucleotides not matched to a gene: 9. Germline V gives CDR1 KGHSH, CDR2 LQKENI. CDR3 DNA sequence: TGTGCCAGCTCACCACGGGGACAGGGAATTGGCCATGAGCAGTTCTTC. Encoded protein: CASSPRGQGIGHEQFF.

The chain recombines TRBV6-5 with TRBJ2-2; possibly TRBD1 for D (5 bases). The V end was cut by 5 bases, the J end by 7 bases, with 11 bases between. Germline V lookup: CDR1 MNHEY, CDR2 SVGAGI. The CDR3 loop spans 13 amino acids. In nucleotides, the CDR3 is TGTGCCAGCAGTAGGGGTCAGGTCGGGGAGCTGTTTTTT. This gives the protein CASSRGQVGELFF.

The CDR3 coding sequence is TGCGCCAGCAGCCCTACTGGGTCGTGGGGGCCATACAATGAGCAGTTCTTC. Its protein is CASSPTGSWGPYNEQFF. The V call is TRBV5-1, the J call TRBJ2-1; TRBD1 might be the D (6 bases). The CDR3 runs to 17 residues. Germline V gene lookup returns CDR1 SGHRS and CDR2 YFSETQ. V was pared by 4 bases and J by 4 bases, with 21 bases between.

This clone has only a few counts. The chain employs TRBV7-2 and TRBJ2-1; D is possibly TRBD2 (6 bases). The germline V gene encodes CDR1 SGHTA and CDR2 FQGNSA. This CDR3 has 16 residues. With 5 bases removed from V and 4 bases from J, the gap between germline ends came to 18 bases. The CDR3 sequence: CASSRIWGLAYNEQFF. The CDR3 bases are TGTGCCAGCAGCCGGATTTGGGGTCTAGCGTACAATGAGCAGTTCTTC.

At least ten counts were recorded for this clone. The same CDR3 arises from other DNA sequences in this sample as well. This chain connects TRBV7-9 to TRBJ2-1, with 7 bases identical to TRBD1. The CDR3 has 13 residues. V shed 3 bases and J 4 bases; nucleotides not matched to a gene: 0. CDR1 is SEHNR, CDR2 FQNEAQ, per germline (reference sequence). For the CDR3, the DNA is TGTGCCAGCAGCTTGGGACAGTACAATGAGCAGTTCTTC. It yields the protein CASSLGQYNEQFF.

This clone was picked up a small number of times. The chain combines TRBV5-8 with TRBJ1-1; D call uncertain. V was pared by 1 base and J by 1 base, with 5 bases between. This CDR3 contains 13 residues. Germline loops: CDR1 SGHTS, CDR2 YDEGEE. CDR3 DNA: TGTGCCAGCAGCTTGTTAGCGAACACTGAAGCTTTCTTT. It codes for CASSLLANTEAFF.